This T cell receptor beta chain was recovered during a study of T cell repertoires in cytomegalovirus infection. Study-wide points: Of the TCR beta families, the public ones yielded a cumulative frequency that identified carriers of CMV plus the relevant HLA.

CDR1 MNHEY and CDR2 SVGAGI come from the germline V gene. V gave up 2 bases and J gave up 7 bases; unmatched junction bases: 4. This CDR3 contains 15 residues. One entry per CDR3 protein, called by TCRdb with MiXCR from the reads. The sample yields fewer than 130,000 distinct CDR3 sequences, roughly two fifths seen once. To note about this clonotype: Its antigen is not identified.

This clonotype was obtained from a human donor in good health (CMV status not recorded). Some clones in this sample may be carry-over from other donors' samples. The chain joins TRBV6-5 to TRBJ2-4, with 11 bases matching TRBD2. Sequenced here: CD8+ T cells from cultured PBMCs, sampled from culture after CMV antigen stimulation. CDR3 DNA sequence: TGTGCCAGCAGTTACGATAGCGGGGGGGCGAACATTCAGTACTTC. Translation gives CASSYDSGGANIQYF.